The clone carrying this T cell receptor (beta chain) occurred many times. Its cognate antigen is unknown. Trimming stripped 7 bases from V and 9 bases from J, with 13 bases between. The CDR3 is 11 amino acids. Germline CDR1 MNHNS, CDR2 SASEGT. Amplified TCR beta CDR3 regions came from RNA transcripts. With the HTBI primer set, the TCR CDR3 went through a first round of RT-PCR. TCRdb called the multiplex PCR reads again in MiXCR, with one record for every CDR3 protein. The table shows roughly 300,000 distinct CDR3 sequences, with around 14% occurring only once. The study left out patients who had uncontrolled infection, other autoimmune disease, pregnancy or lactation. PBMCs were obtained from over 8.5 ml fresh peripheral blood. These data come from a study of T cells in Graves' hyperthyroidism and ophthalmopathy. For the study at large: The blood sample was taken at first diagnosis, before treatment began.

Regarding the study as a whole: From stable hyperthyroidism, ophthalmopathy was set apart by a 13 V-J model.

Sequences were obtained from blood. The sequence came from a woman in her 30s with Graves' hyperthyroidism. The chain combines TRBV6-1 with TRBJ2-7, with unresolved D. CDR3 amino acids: CASTYSGWQYF. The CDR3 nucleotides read TGTGCCAGCACCTACTCCGGGTGGCAGTACTTC.